This section outlines one T cell receptor beta chain sequence together with its context. Its target is not known. This specimen comes from a study of T cells in localized non-small cell lung cancer. Whole-study findings and limits: Appearances in adjacent lung were noted for a median 57 of the top 100 tumor clones. Uninvolved adjacent lung had the highest recorded T cell clonality, with tumor below it.

The CDR3 totals 13 residues. In germline, CDR1 is MNHEY, CDR2 SVGAGI. Between the trimmed V and J ends, which lost 3 bases and 2 bases, there was a span of 5 bases. The assay was immunoSEQ multiplex PCR, and TCRdb's table has in-frame clones only and misses some. Of about 11,000 clones listed, 70% to 90% are singletons. This TCR derives from a male donor older than 55 with stage III lung adenocarcinoma. V usage is TRBV6-5 and J usage is TRBJ1-5; D remains ambiguous. Sequences were derived from peripheral blood, sampled before any cancer treatment. DNA for the CDR3: TGTGCCAGCAGTTATCAGGGCAATCAGCCCCAGCATTTT. Protein product: CASSYQGNQPQHF.